One sample yielded the 5 T cell receptor beta chains listed below, sequenced in a study of shared clonotypes between healthy human individuals. Clones were read by immunoSEQ multiplex PCR, and TCRdb kept only the in-frame ones, dropping some. The sample has fewer than 850,000 clones, roughly 88% seen once. The sequenced sample consisted of memory CD8+ T cells from PBMCs. The subset was: CD45RO+ cells pooled with CCR7-negative TemRA cells. These receptors were taken from a man aged 18 to 30 in good health. Some clones in this sample may be carry-over from other donors' samples.

The DNA for the CDR3 is TGTGCCAGCTCACCCGGACTAGCGGCCTACGAGCAGTACTTC. It yields the protein CASSPGLAAYEQYF. The rearrangement uses TRBV18 and TRBJ2-7, with 10 positions matching TRBD2. From germline, CDR1 is KGHSH and CDR2 LQKENI. The CDR3 loop spans 14 amino acids. V lost 3 bases, J lost 2 bases, and 1 base stayed unmatched. The full variable domain, in which reference TRBV18 and TRBJ2-7 provide the parts outside the CDR3, is NAGVMQNPRHLVRRRGQEARLRCSPMKGHSHVYWYRQLPEEGLKFMVYLQKENIIDESGMPKERFSAEFPKEGPSILRIQQVVRGDSAAYFCASSPGLAAYEQYFGPGTRLTVT.

V gene TRBV14 combines with J gene TRBJ2-7, with unresolved D. Trimming took off 3 bases at V and 3 bases at J, with 9 bases between the two ends. CDR1 and CDR2 from the germline V gene are SGHDN and FVKESK. The CDR3 spans 13 residues. The CDR3 is CASSHRAYYEQYF. The CDR3 DNA reads as TGTGCCAGCAGCCATCGAGCTTACTACGAGCAGTACTTC. The variable domain in full, completed from reference TRBV14 and TRBJ2-7, reads EAGVTQFPSHSVIEKGQTVTLRCDPISGHDNLYWYRRVMGKEIKFLLHFVKESKQDESGMPNNRFLAERTGGTYSTLKVQPAELEDSGVYFCASSHRAYYEQYFGPGTRLTVT.

In this sample, this clone turned up once. The chain combines TRBV27 with TRBJ2-7; no reliable D call. Germline CDR1 reads MNHEY; CDR2 reads SMNVEV (reference sequence). CDR3 length equals 16 residues. Trimming pared 5 bases from V and 3 bases from J, leaving 20 bases between. In nucleotides, the CDR3 is TGTGCCAGCAGTCCCTCTGCCGGAGAGGCGGACTACGAGCAGTACTTC. Protein sequence: CASSPSAGEADYEQYF.

Regarding this clone: An end of the junction does not agree with germline; a read error may underlie this. This chain uses TRBV7-9 with TRBJ2-1; D is uncertain. This CDR3 region has 11 residues. The germline gives CDR1 SEHNR, CDR2 FQNEAQ (reference sequence). The CDR3 loop reads CASSLGGGVLF. DNA for the CDR3: TGTGCCAGCAGCTTAGGAGGTGGAGTGCTCTTC.

This sequence joins TRBV28 and TRBJ2-7; 8 nucleotides match TRBD1. The CDR3 has 19 amino acids. In germline, CDR1 is MDHEN, CDR2 SYDVKM. The V and J ends lost 2 bases and 5 bases, in that order; junction bases with no gene match: 20. This chain's CDR3 is CASSLQLPNPGQAPDEQYF. CDR3 sequence (DNA): TGTGCCAGCAGTTTACAGCTACCAAACCCGGGACAGGCCCCGGACGAGCAGTACTTC.